What follows are 27 T cell receptor beta chains derived from one specimen sequenced in a study of cytomegalovirus exposure and HLA in healthy donors. The PCR ran on 60 Vbeta and 13 Jbeta primers. Sequenced by immunoSEQ multiplex PCR; TCRdb stores in-frame clones only, minus some. This repertoire includes over 100,000 clones. Material for sequencing was PBMCs. The receptors stem from a man aged 18 to 35 in good health and CMV-seronegative.

The CDR3 protein is CASSIRENGYTF. CDR3 DNA sequence: TGTGCCAGTAGTATCCGGGAAAATGGCTACACCTTC. This rearrangement joins TRBV19 to TRBJ1-2; D not resolved. The V gene lost 3 bases and the J gene lost 6 bases, with 8 bases spanning the gap. The CDR3 has 12 amino acids. The germline V gene encodes CDR1 LNHDA and CDR2 SQIVND (reference sequence). Full variable domain (remainder filled in from reference TRBV19 and TRBJ1-2): DGGITQSPKYLFRKEGQNVTLSCEQNLNHDAMYWYRQDPGQGLRLIYYSQIVNDFQKGDIAEGYSVSREKKESFPLTVTSAQKNPTAFYLCASSIRENGYTFGSGTRLTVV.

The rearrangement uses TRBV13 and TRBJ2-7, with 7 positions matching TRBD2. J gave up 2 bases and V 5 bases, and 3 bases lay outside the gene matches. The CDR3 spans 13 residues. Looked up from germline, CDR1 is PRHDT and CDR2 is FYEKMQ (reference sequence). The CDR3 is CASSPGLAYEQYF. In nucleotides, the CDR3 is TGTGCCAGCAGCCCCGGACTAGCCTACGAGCAGTACTTC.

V is TRBV2 and J is TRBJ1-5, with D perhaps TRBD1 (6 bases). Germline V lookup: CDR1 SNHLY, CDR2 FYNNEI. Trimming pared 6 bases from V and 0 bases from J, leaving 9 bases between. This CDR3 is built from 14 residues. CDR3 region: CASRAGVSNQPQHF. The CDR3, as DNA: TGTGCCAGCAGAGCAGGGGTTAGCAATCAGCCCCAGCATTTT.

The CDR3 sequence is CASSFPTRTEQYF. The CDR3 region has the DNA TGTGCCAGCAGTTTCCCAACTAGAACCGAGCAGTACTTC. The chain uses TRBV6-6 and TRBJ2-5, with D possibly matching TRBD2 (5 bases). The DNA end is more similar to TRBJ2-7, so the J call may be wrong. Germline V gene sequence: CDR1 MNHNY, CDR2 SVGAGI (reference sequence). The CDR3 extends over 13 amino acids.

V and J are TRBV10-3 and TRBJ1-5, with TRBD1 identical over 7 bases. The length of the CDR3 is 13 residues. CDR1 is ENHRY, CDR2 SYGVKD, per germline. With V trimmed by 9 bases and J by 5 bases, 7 bases remained unmatched. Written as DNA, the CDR3 is TGTGCCATACGACAGGGCGAGGATCAGCCCCAGCATTTT. Translating gives CAIRQGEDQPQHF.

The J gene is TRBJ1-3, the V gene TRBV28, with D unclear. The CDR3 sequence is 16 residues long. Per germline, CDR1 MDHEN and CDR2 SYDVKM. V dropped 1 base and J dropped 4 bases, with 14 bases sitting between them. CDR3 nucleotides: TGTGCCAGCAGTTTATACCGAACCAATACAGGAAACACCATATATTTT. It yields the protein CASSLYRTNTGNTIYF.

The chain is built from TRBV4-3 and TRBJ2-5; D might be TRBD1 (5 bases). V was trimmed by 1 base and J by 1 base, leaving 19 bases between them. The CDR3 is made up of 18 amino acids. Germline V gene lookup returns CDR1 LGHNA and CDR2 YSLEER. CDR3 in amino acids: CASSQGLSGALSQETQYF. CDR3 nucleotide sequence: TGCGCCAGCAGCCAAGGGTTGTCTGGGGCGCTTTCCCAAGAGACCCAGTACTTC.

The genes are TRBV28 and TRBJ1-5; TRBD1 matches at 7 bases. Per the germline V gene, CDR1 is MDHEN and CDR2 is SYDVKM. The CDR3 spans 15 residues. CDR3 DNA sequence: TGTGGATCCTGGGTAGCGACAGGGCAAAATCAGCCCCAGCATTTT. Its translation: CGSWVATGQNQPQHF.

For the CDR3, the DNA is TGTGCCAGCAGCCTCTCCTACGAGCAGTACTTC. It translates to CASSLSYEQYF. The rearrangement joins TRBV13 to TRBJ2-7; no reliable D call. The CDR3 contains 11 residues. Germline-derived CDR1 and CDR2 are PRHDT and FYEKMQ (reference sequence). The V end was cut by 5 bases, the J end by 0 bases, with 2 bases between.

V and J are TRBV30 and TRBJ1-6, with 7 bases aligning to TRBD1. V dropped 3 bases and J dropped 0; count of bases not matched to a gene: 8. Germline CDR1 is GTSNPN and CDR2 is SVGIG (reference sequence). The CDR3 runs to 17 residues. This CDR3 is CAWSDRARSSYNSPLHF. In DNA form, the CDR3 reads TGTGCCTGGAGCGACAGGGCTAGGAGCTCCTATAATTCACCCCTCCACTTT.

The V call is TRBV28, the J call TRBJ2-2; 14 bases are shared with TRBD2. The J segment lost 1 base and the V segment lost 0 bases, leaving 4 bases of the junction unmatched. This CDR3 has 19 residues. Germline CDR1 and CDR2: MDHEN and SYDVKM. The CDR3 spells CASSLWRLAGGRNTGELFF. In DNA form, the CDR3 reads TGTGCCAGCAGTTTATGGAGACTAGCGGGAGGGAGGAACACCGGGGAGCTGTTTTTT.

The gene calls are TRBV5-6 and TRBJ1-2; D remains unclear. This CDR3 is built from 14 residues. Trimming left V 2 bases short and J 0 bases short, with 8 bases between. Germline V gene sequence: CDR1 SGHDT, CDR2 YYEEEE. The CDR3 protein is CASSLSHSNYGYTF. Here the CDR3 DNA reads TGTGCCAGCAGCTTATCACATTCTAACTATGGCTACACCTTC.

This chain uses TRBV5-1 with TRBJ1-2; tentatively, D is TRBD1 (6 bases). The CDR3 extends over 13 amino acids. V lost 4 bases and J lost 4, with 11 bases in between. Germline V gene lookup returns CDR1 SGHRS and CDR2 YFSETQ. The CDR3 DNA reads TGCGCCAGCAGCCGGACAGCTAGCTATGGCTACACCTTC. Translating it yields CASSRTASYGYTF. Together with reference TRBV5-1 and TRBJ1-2, the CDR3 gives the full variable domain: KAGVTQTPRYLIKTRGQQVTLSCSPISGHRSVSWYQQTPGQGLQFLFEYFSETQRNKGNFPGRFSGRQFSNSRSEMNVSTLELGDSALYLCASSRTASYGYTFGSGTRLTVV.

V usage is TRBV4-3 and J usage is TRBJ1-1, with TRBD1 as a possible D gene (5 bases). V was trimmed by 0 bases and J by 5 bases, leaving 16 bases between them. The length of the CDR3 is 16 residues. Germline V gene sequence: CDR1 LGHNA, CDR2 YSLEER. Here the CDR3 DNA reads TGCGCCAGCAGCCAAGATACGCCGGGGGGAGGGACTGAAGCTTTCTTT. Its protein is CASSQDTPGGGTEAFF.

V and J are TRBV7-8 and TRBJ1-5; maybe TRBD1 (6 bases). V lost 5 bases and J lost 4, with 15 bases in between. CDR3 length: 15 residues. Germline assignment: CDR1 SGHVS and CDR2 FQNEAQ. CDR3 DNA sequence: TGTGCCAGCAGCCCAAACAGGGATTCGAATCAGCCCCAGCATTTT. It encodes CASSPNRDSNQPQHF.

This chain connects TRBV5-4 to TRBJ2-1, with TRBD1 matching over 8 bases. The CDR3 covers 15 residues. V lost 4 bases and J lost 3; bases outside the gene matches: 6. Looked up from germline, CDR1 is SGHNT and CDR2 is YYREEE (reference sequence). CDR3 in DNA: TGTGCCAGCAGCATGCAGGGGGCTCTCTACAATGAGCAGTTCTTC. Translating gives CASSMQGALYNEQFF. Full variable domain (outside the CDR3, taken from reference TRBV5-4 and TRBJ2-1): ETGVTQSPTHLIKTRGQQVTLRCSSQSGHNTVSWYQQALGQGPQFIFQYYREEENGRGNFPPRFSGLQFPNYSSELNVNALELDDSALYLCASSMQGALYNEQFFGPGTRLTVL.

The chain carries TRBV10-3 and TRBJ1-3; no firm D call. The CDR3 loop spans 13 amino acids. CDR1 is ENHRY and CDR2 is SYGVKD in the germline V gene. Trimming stripped 3 bases from V and 0 bases from J, with 3 bases between. The CDR3 spells CAISDVSGNTIYF. The CDR3 DNA follows: TGTGCCATCAGTGACGTCTCTGGAAACACCATATATTTT.

The chain carries TRBV9 and TRBJ2-5, with 9 bases aligning to TRBD2. Germline trimming cut 0 bases from V and 4 bases from J; bases unmatched to any gene: 7. The V gene's germline CDR1 is SGDLS and CDR2 YYNGEE. The CDR3 extends over 16 amino acids. CDR3 bases: TGTGCCAGCAGCGTAGCTGCGGCGGGGGGGCGAGAGACCCAGTACTTC. This gives the protein CASSVAAAGGRETQYF.

This chain joins TRBV7-2 and TRBJ1-2, with D possibly TRBD1 on 5 matching bases. Germline values: CDR1 SGHTA, CDR2 FQGNSA. The CDR3 is 14 amino acids. Trimming pared 5 bases from V and 4 bases from J, leaving 14 bases between. The CDR3 DNA follows: TGTGCCAGCAGCCCCCGACAGCACCTCTATGGCTACACCTTC. The encoded protein is CASSPRQHLYGYTF.

The chain combines TRBV7-9 with TRBJ1-1; D is possibly TRBD1 (5 bases). The germline V and J ends were trimmed by 2 bases and 5 bases, with 15 bases remaining between them. There are 15 residues in the CDR3. Per the germline V gene, CDR1 is SEHNR and CDR2 is FQNEAQ (reference sequence). The CDR3 loop is CASSLFSGRVTEAFF. The CDR3 nucleotides read TGTGCCAGCAGCTTATTTAGCGGCAGGGTGACTGAAGCTTTCTTT.

The chain couples TRBV7-9 to TRBJ2-7; 8 bases are a match to TRBD1. V was clipped by 2 bases and J by 4 bases; unmatched bases: 4. The CDR3 spans 14 residues. CDR1 SEHNR and CDR2 FQNEAQ come from the germline V gene (reference sequence). This CDR3 reads CASSLLTGEYEQYF. Here the CDR3 DNA reads TGTGCCAGCAGCTTATTGACAGGGGAGTACGAGCAGTACTTC.

The V gene is TRBV7-6, the J gene TRBJ1-5; D uncertain. V was shortened by 4 bases and J by 6 bases, with 10 bases between the two germline ends. The CDR3 covers 13 residues. Germline CDR1 is SGHVS and CDR2 is FNYEAQ. CDR3 coding DNA: TGTGCCAGCAGCTCCGGGTCCCTTCAGCCCCAGCATTTT. Its protein product is CASSSGSLQPQHF.

The V and J genes are TRBV29-1 and TRBJ1-6; a possible D gene is TRBD1 (6 bases). CDR3 length: 15 residues. Germline loops: CDR1 SQVTM, CDR2 ANQGSEA. V gave up 6 bases and J gave up 10 bases, with 22 bases separating them. The CDR3 DNA reads TGCAGCGTGACAACGACGACAGGTCGAAACTCACCCCTCCACTTT. Amino acid sequence: CSVTTTTGRNSPLHF.

The chain uses TRBV4-3 and TRBJ2-7; no definite D call. Germline V CDR1 and CDR2: LGHNA, YSLEER. The CDR3 has 15 residues. Trimming took 1 base from V and 0 from J, leaving 10 bases between them. The CDR3 spells CASSQAGLSSYEQYF. The CDR3 DNA is TGCGCCAGCAGCCAAGCGGGTCTAAGCTCCTACGAGCAGTACTTC.

CDR3 protein: CASSLVGDGTGELFF. CDR3 nucleotide sequence: TGCGCCAGCAGCTTGGTAGGGGATGGCACCGGGGAGCTGTTTTTT. V and J are TRBV5-1 and TRBJ2-2, with D maybe TRBD1 (5 bases). Trimming shortened V by 0 bases and J by 4 bases, and 10 bases separated the two germline ends. This CDR3 is 15 amino acids long. Germline V gives CDR1 SGHRS, CDR2 YFSETQ.

The chain employs TRBV7-9 and TRBJ2-5, with 11 bases lining up with TRBD2. CDR1 and CDR2 (germline): SEHNR, FQNEAQ (reference sequence). Unmatched junction bases numbered 6, after V lost 6 bases and J lost 3 bases. The CDR3 runs to 15 residues. The CDR3 protein is CASSRPGLAEETQYF. The CDR3 coding sequence is TGTGCCAGCAGTAGACCGGGACTAGCGGAAGAGACCCAGTACTTC.

The V and J genes are TRBV7-9 and TRBJ2-2; 11 bases agree with TRBD2. Germline V lookup: CDR1 SEHNR, CDR2 FQNEAQ (reference sequence). The CDR3 length is 16 residues. V was clipped by 6 bases and J by 5 bases; unmatched bases: 8. CDR3: CASSSTSGMGTGELFF. CDR3 DNA sequence: TGTGCCAGCAGTTCGACTAGCGGGATGGGTACCGGGGAGCTGTTTTTT.